This TCR beta chain was profiled in a study of OX40 agonist ivuxolimab in advanced cancers. About the investigation overall: Ivuxolimab was an agonistic, fully human IgG2 monoclonal antibody directed against OX40 (CD134), a costimulatory receptor. Intravenous ivuxolimab was administered to patients every 2 weeks at six dose levels: 0.01, 0.1, 0.3, 1.5, 3 and 10 mg/kg. Of the roughly 50 dose-escalation patients, hepatocellular carcinoma was present in some 19, melanoma in roughly 15, renal cell carcinoma in 9 and head and neck cancer in 9. In the dose-escalation cohort, 65% to 90% of patients were male, and the mean age was around 60 years, with a range of 23 to 79. Prior anti-PD-1, anti-PD-L1 or anti-CTLA-4 therapy was permitted, and checkpoint inhibitors had been received by about 36% of dose-escalation patients. Three dose-escalation patients achieved partial responses, one with hepatocellular carcinoma and two with cutaneous melanoma. Peripheral TCRbeta sequencing was intended to test whether TCR sequence diversity was altered and clonal T-cell expansion was caused by ivuxolimab. The paper describes the monotherapy dose-escalation part (N = 52 patients) of the phase I trial of ivuxolimab. What the research found in general, with its limitations: Antigen specificity was not determined for the clonally expanded peripheral T cells. In partial responders in the 0.1-3.0 mg/kg groups, normalized peripheral clonal expansion was found to be among the lowest, especially among CD8+ T cells. At doses of 0.1 to 3.0 mg/kg, clonal expansion of both CD4+ and CD8+ T cells in blood was seen between baseline and week 6. After ivuxolimab, expanded clones were on average more numerous among CD8+ T cells than among CD4+ T cells. Low levels of normalized T-cell clonal expansion were also seen in some nonresponding patients.

Genomic DNA was isolated from the sorted cells so that the TCRbeta CDR3 region could be sequenced. TCRbeta CDR3 regions were sequenced using the immunoSEQ Assay. TCRdb provides this immuneACCESS table in a form limited to in-frame rearrangements. Some clones are lacking; in checked studies, under half of them reflect an unresolved V gene, and why the rest are absent is not known. The sample contains over 70,000 clones, around 78% of them found a single time. About 5.4% of the sample belongs to the ten largest clones. This clone occurred once. The clone's antigen remains unknown. It has no much larger one-base neighbor in the sample; base qualities were not kept. Patients with a history of autoimmune disease or receiving systemic immunosuppression were excluded from the trial. Peripheral blood for TCR sequencing was collected from all dose cohorts at baseline, on cycle 4 day 1, and on cycle 7 day 1. Samples came from an open-label, multicenter, first-in-human phase I dose-escalation trial of ivuxolimab. Adults with locally advanced or metastatic head and neck squamous cell, hepatocellular, melanoma or renal cell carcinoma were enrolled in the trial. Before TCR sequencing, CD4+ and CD8+ T cells were separately sorted from peripheral blood.

V is pruned by 4 bases and J by 9 bases, leaving 5 bases of the junction without a gene match. The CDR3, from cysteine to phenylalanine, totals 15 residues. The CDR3 DNA has 45 bases and is translated from base 1. CDR1 SNHLY and CDR2 FYNNEI are derived from the germline V gene. This specimen consisted of CD4+ or CD8+ T cells sorted from blood, obtained in a trial of the OX40 agonist ivuxolimab. The receptor's source is an adult with an advanced solid tumor such as melanoma, head and neck, liver or kidney cancer. The sequence joins TRBV2 to TRBJ2-1; 14 of the junction bases match TRBD2. The CDR3 here reads CASSVGLAGVLEQFF. The DNA reads as follows: TGTGCCAGCAGTGTGGGACTAGCGGGAGTACTTGAGCAGTTCTTC.